Detailed here is one T cell receptor (beta chain). What it recognizes is unknown. The sample belongs to a study of shared clonotypes between healthy human individuals. Study context: The composition of the donors was a couple of women and a few men aged 18 to 49. Whole-study results and caveats: Sampling included only blood; tissue repertoires likely differ.

Profiling relied on immunoSEQ multiplex PCR, and the TCRdb table lists in-frame clones only, not all of them. The sample contains around 450,000 clones, roughly three quarters of which appear only once. Between the trimmed V and J ends, which lost 4 bases and 1 base, there was a span of 7 bases. Germline-derived CDR1 and CDR2 are SGHVS and FNYEAQ. This CDR3 region has 14 residues. The sequence came from a woman between 40 and 55 years old in good health. Some clones in this sample may be carry-over from other donors' samples. V usage is TRBV7-6 and J usage is TRBJ2-2; D is unclear. Material: PBMCs. The CDR3 protein is CASSSHENTGELFF. The CDR3 DNA reads TGTGCCAGCAGCTCCCACGAGAACACCGGGGAGCTGTTTTTT.